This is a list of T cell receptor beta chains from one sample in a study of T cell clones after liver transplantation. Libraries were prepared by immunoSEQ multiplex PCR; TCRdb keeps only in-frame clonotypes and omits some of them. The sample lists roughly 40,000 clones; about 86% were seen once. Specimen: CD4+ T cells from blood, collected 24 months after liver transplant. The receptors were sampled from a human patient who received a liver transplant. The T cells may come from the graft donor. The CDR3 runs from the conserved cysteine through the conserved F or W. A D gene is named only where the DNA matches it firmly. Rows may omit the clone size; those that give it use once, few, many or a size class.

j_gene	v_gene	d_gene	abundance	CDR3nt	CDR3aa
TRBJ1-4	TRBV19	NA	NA	TGTGCCAGTAGGGGGGCGGCAACTAATGAAAAACTGTTTTTT	CASRGAATNEKLFF
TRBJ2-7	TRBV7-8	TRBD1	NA	TGTGCCAGCAGCTTAGTGAGGACAGGGGGCTCCTACGAGCAGTACTTC	CASSLVRTGGSYEQYF
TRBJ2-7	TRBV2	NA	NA	TGTGCCAGCAAACAGTGGGCGTTGATTTCCTACGAGCAGTACTTC	CASKQWALISYEQYF
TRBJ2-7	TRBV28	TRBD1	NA	TGTGCCAGCAGGCCCTACAGGGGGCTTGAGCAGTACTTC	CASRPYRGLEQYF
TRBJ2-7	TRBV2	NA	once	TGTGCCAGCAGTCGGAGGACTCCCCTAGTCAACGAGCAGTACTTC	CASSRRTPLVNEQYF
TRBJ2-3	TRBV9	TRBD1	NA	TGTGCCAGCAGCGTAGTAGGGACAGACACAGATACGCAGTATTTT	CASSVVGTDTDTQYF
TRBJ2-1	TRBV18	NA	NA	TGTGCCAGCTCACCACTGAGGGTGAATGAGCAGTTCTTC	CASSPLRVNEQFF
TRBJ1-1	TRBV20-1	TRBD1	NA	TGCAGTGCTATAGGACAGGTTCAAGCTTTCTTT	CSAIGQVQAFF
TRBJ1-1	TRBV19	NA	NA	TGTGCCAGTAGTATAGGGAGGGCGAACACTGAAGCTTTCTTT	CASSIGRANTEAFF
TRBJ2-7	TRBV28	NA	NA	TGTGCCAGCAGTTCCCCTGGGACTCCAGGGCGGCGTTGGGAGCAGTACTTC	CASSSPGTPGRRWEQYF
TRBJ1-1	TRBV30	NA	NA	TGTGCCTGGAGTGTACTCCCGAACACTGAAGCTTTCTTT	CAWSVLPNTEAFF
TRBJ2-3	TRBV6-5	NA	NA	TGTGCCAGCAGTAGAAGGGGGGGTACAGATACGCAGTATTTT	CASSRRGGTDTQYF
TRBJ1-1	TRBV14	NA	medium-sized	TGTGCCAGCAGCCCCTTACACCGTATGAACACTGAAGCTTTCTTT	CASSPLHRMNTEAFF
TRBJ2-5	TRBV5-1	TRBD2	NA	TGCGCCAGCAGCCCGGGGACTAGTACGTTTGTAGAGACCCAGTACTTC	CASSPGTSTFVETQYF
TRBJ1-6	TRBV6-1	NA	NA	TGTGCCAGCAGTGAAGTTATTTATAATTCACCCCTCCACTTT	CASSEVIYNSPLHF
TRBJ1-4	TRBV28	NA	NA	TGTGCCAGCAGTTTAGGGGCACTTACAACTAATGAAAAACTGTTTTTT	CASSLGALTTNEKLFF
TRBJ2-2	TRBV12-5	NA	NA	TGTGCTAGTGGTTTGGTAAAAGTAGAGCGGACCGGGGAGCTGTTTTTT	CASGLVKVERTGELFF
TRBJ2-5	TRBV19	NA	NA	TGTGCCAGTAGTATAGGAGCACAGCAAGAGACCCAGTACTTC	CASSIGAQQETQYF
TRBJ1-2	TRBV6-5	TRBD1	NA	TGTGCCAGCAGTACGGACAGGGGAGGTGGCTACACCTTC	CASSTDRGGGYTF
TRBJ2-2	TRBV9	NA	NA	TGTGCCAGCAATTTTGGCACCGGGGAGCTGTTTTTT	CASNFGTGELFF
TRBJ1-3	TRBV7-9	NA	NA	TGTGCCAGCAGCCATACCACCGGGACAATGGGAAACACCATATATTTT	CASSHTTGTMGNTIYF
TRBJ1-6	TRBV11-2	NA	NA	TGTGCCAGCAGCTTAGCTGGACCCTATAATTCACCCCTCCACTTT	CASSLAGPYNSPLHF
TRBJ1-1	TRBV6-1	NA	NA	TGTGCCAGCAGTGAAGCGCGGGTGAACACTGAAGCTTTCTTT	CASSEARVNTEAFF
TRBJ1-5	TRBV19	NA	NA	TGTGCCAGTAGTATAGCTGGACAGCCCCAGCATTTT	CASSIAGQPQHF
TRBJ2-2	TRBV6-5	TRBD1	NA	TGTGCCAGCAGCCGAGGACAGGGGGCCGGGGAGCTGTTTTTT	CASSRGQGAGELFF
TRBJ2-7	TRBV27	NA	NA	TGTGCCAGCAGTTTCCGCTGGCCCACCTACGAGCAGTACTTC	CASSFRWPTYEQYF
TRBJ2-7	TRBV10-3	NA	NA	TGTGCCATCAGTGAGGGGGGGACAGTCTACGAGCAGTACTTC	CAISEGGTVYEQYF
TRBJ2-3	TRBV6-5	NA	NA	TGTGCCAGCAGTTACTCCCCCGGGGGTGGGGGAGATACGCAGTATTTT	CASSYSPGGGGDTQYF
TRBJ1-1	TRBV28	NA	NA	TGTGCCAGCAGTCGGGGGGGTATGAACACTGAAGCTTTCTTT	CASSRGGMNTEAFF
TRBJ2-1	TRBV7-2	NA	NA	TGTGCCAGCAGCCTCCTCTACAATGAGCAGTTCTTC	CASSLLYNEQFF
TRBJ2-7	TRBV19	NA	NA	TGTGCCAGTACCCCCGACCGGGCGACCTACGAGCAGTACTTC	CASTPDRATYEQYF
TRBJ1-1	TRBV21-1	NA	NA	TGTGCCAGCAGCAAAGAGGCGGGGACGGGTGAAGCTTTCTTT	CASSKEAGTGEAFF
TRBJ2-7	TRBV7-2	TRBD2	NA	TGTGCCAGCAGCTCTTATAGCGGGGACTCCTACGAGCAGTACTTC	CASSSYSGDSYEQYF
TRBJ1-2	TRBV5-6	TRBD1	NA	TGTGCCAGCAGCCCGGAGCCGGACAGGCCAATAGTGGGCTACACCTTC	CASSPEPDRPIVGYTF